Included here is one T cell receptor (beta chain) sequence, with context. Its target is unknown. This record comes from a study of CD4+ T cells in melanoma. Findings and limits, study-wide: CD8+ T cell, macrophage and B cell function reportedly correlated with neoantigen-specific CD4+ T cells. In melanoma, neoantigen-specific CD4+ T cells reportedly differed in differentiation state.

Clones were sequenced by immunoSEQ multiplex PCR, and TCRdb holds only the in-frame ones, with some missing. The table shows over 100,000 clones, with 92% occurring only once. The sequence was collected from a human donor with melanoma. The sequenced sample was peripheral blood.

CDR3 region: CTSIPGLAGDFANTGELFF. The CDR3 DNA reads as TGCACCAGCATTCCGGGACTAGCGGGAGATTTCGCGAACACCGGGGAGCTGTTTTTT. The rearrangement joins TRBV1 to TRBJ2-2; TRBD2 is taken as the D call from the table, unchecked against the DNA. TRBV1 is a listed pseudogene. The CDR3 covers 19 residues.